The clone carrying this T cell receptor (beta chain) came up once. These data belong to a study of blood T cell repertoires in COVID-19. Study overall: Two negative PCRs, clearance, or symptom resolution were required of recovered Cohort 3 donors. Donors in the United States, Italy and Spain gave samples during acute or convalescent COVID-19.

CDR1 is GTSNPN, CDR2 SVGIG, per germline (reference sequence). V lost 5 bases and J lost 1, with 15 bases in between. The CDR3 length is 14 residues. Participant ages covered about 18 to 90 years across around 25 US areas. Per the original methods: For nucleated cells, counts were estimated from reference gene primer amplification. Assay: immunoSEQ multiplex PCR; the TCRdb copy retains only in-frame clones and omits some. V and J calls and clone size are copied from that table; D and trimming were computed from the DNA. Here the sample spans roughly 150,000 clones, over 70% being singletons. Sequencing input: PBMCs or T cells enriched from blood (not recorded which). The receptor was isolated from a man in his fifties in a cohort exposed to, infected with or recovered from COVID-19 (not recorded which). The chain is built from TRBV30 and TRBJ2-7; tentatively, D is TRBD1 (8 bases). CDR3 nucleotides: TGTGCCTGGGACACAGGGGGGGGTTCCTACGAGCAGTACTTC. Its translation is CAWDTGGGSYEQYF. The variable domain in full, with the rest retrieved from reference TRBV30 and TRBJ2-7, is SQTIHQWPATLVQPVGSPLSLECTVEGTSNPNLYWYRQAAGRGLQLLFYSVGIGQISSEVPQNLSASRPQDRQFILSSKKLLLSDSGFYLCAWDTGGGSYEQYFGPGTRLTVT.